This is a list of T cell receptor beta chains from one sample in a study of Graves' ophthalmopathy and Graves' hyperthyroidism. TCRdb reprocessed the multiplex PCR reads with MiXCR, giving one entry per CDR3 protein. The table includes 300,000 to 400,000 distinct CDR3 sequences, 15% to 20% detected once. Sequencing used peripheral blood. Receptors were obtained from an adult man with Graves' ophthalmopathy. Both conserved end residues are part of each CDR3. Fields, in order: clone size, D gene, V gene, J gene, CDR3 DNA, CDR3 protein. A D gene is named only where the DNA matches it firmly. Part of the rows lack a size; the others show once, few, many or a class for expanded clones.

>many|TRBD1|TRBV9|TRBJ1-3
TGTGCCAGCAGCGGACGGACAGGGGACAATTCTGGAAACACCATATATTTT
CASSGRTGDNSGNTIYF
>many|NA|TRBV4-1|TRBJ1-1
TGCGCCAGCAGCCAAGACCCGGGACAAAACACTGAAGCTTTCTTT
CASSQDPGQNTEAFF
>NA|NA|TRBV12-3/TRBV12-4|TRBJ2-7
TGTGCCAGCAGCGCAAATGGACGGGGCTACGAGCAGTACTTC
CASSANGRGYEQYF
>many|NA|TRBV19|TRBJ2-2
TGTGCCAGTAGTGTCAGGGTCGACGCCGGGGAGCTGTTTTTT
CASSVRVDAGELFF
>many|TRBD1|TRBV5-1|TRBJ1-2
TGCGCCAGCAGCACGGGGGACAGGGTGAACTATGGCTACACCTTC
CASSTGDRVNYGYTF
>many|NA|TRBV27|TRBJ2-2
TGTGCCAGCAGTTACTATACTACTGGACCCACCGGGGAGCTGTTTTTT
CASSYYTTGPTGELFF
>many|TRBD1|TRBV11-2|TRBJ1-3
TGTGCCAGCAGCCCCACCAGGGGGAACTCTGGAAACACCATATATTTT
CASSPTRGNSGNTIYF
>many|TRBD2|TRBV24-1|TRBJ2-7
TGTGCCACCAGTGACCCAACTAGCGGGAGTCGCTACGAGCAGTACTTC
CATSDPTSGSRYEQYF
>many|NA|TRBV6-1|TRBJ1-2
TGTGCCAGCCTATCAGGGAACTATGGCTGCACCTTC
CASLSGNYGCTF
>many|TRBD1|TRBV20-1|TRBJ2-7
TGCAGTGCTGGGGGACAGGGGGCGGGCGAGCAGTACTTC
CSAGGQGAGEQYF
>many|TRBD1|TRBV6-5|TRBJ1-6
TGTGCCAGCAGGGGGGGACAGGTAGACTCACCCCTCCACTTT
CASRGGQVDSPLHF
>NA|NA|TRBV20-1|TRBJ1-1
TGCAGTGCTGGGAACACTGAAGCTTTCTTT
CSAGNTEAFF
>NA|NA|TRBV19|TRBJ2-7
TGTGCCAGTAGTATAGCCGGGAGCTCCTACGAGCAGTACTTC
CASSIAGSSYEQYF
>many|TRBD2|TRBV2|TRBJ2-7
TGTGCCAGCGGGACTATCTCCTACGAGCAGTACTTC
CASGTISYEQYF
>many|NA|TRBV20-1|TRBJ1-2
TGCAGTGCTAGAGACAGGGTAGGCCCTTACACCTTC
CSARDRVGPYTF
>many|NA|TRBV20-1|TRBJ1-1
TGCAGTGCTCCCCCAGGGACGTTGAACACTGAAGCTTTCTTT
CSAPPGTLNTEAFF
>NA|NA|TRBV15|TRBJ2-7
TGTGCCACTGGGGACGCGGACTACGAGCAGTACTTC
CATGDADYEQYF
>few|NA|TRBV7-8|TRBJ1-1
TGTGCCAGCAGTCCCCTCAGGGCCACCTCGTTAGCTTTCTTT
CASSPLRATSLAFF
>many|TRBD1|TRBV6-5|TRBJ1-1
TGTGCCAGCAGTTACTCGGGACAGGGGCGGGCTTTCTTT
CASSYSGQGRAFF
>many|TRBD2|TRBV6-2/TRBV6-3|TRBJ2-5
TGTGCCAGCAGTTACTATCCTATAGCGGGAGCGCCAAACCAAGAGACCCAGTACTTC
CASSYYPIAGAPNQETQYF
>many|TRBD1|TRBV12-3/TRBV12-4|TRBJ1-5
TGTGCCAGCAGTCGGACAGGGGCCCTCAATCAGCCCCAGCATTTT
CASSRTGALNQPQHF
>many|NA|TRBV4-2|TRBJ2-7
TGTGCCAGCAGCCAGACGAACTTACAGGGAATTTCCTCCTACGAGCAGTACTTC
CASSQTNLQGISSYEQYF
>many|TRBD1|TRBV30|TRBJ1-1
TGTGCCTGGAGTCATGGGACAGGGAACACTGAAGCTTTCTTT
CAWSHGTGNTEAFF
>NA|NA|TRBV29-1|TRBJ2-7
TGCAGCGTCGACAGTGGTGCAGGTTACGAGCAGTACTTC
CSVDSGAGYEQYF
>many|NA|TRBV19|TRBJ2-7
TGTGCCAGACCGGAAGGGCAGTACTTC
CARPEGQYF
>many|TRBD2|TRBV7-9|TRBJ2-7
TGTGCCAGCGAAGCCGGACTAGCGGGAGCTGGGCGGTACTTC
CASEAGLAGAGRYF
>NA|NA|TRBV27|TRBJ2-7
TGTGCCAGCAGCTGGGTAGGTCAGTCCTACGAGCAGTACTTC
CASSWVGQSYEQYF
>many|TRBD1|TRBV28|TRBJ1-1
TGTGCCAGCAGTTTAAACAGGGGGCAAGCTTTCTTT
CASSLNRGQAFF
>NA|TRBD2|TRBV12-3/TRBV12-4|TRBJ2-5
TGTGCCAGCAGTTTATCGTCACTAGCGGGAGTATTACAAGAGACCCAGTACTTC
CASSLSSLAGVLQETQYF
>few|TRBD1|TRBV6-2/TRBV6-3|TRBJ1-1
TGTGCCAGTTCGACAGGGCGAGGGACTGAAGCTTTCTTT
CASSTGRGTEAFF
>few|NA|TRBV7-2|TRBJ2-5
TGTGCCAGCAGCTTAGCGAGCAGAGTAGAGACCCAGTACTTC
CASSLASRVETQYF
>many|NA|TRBV12-3/TRBV12-4|TRBJ2-7
TGTGCCAGCAGGCCAGGTGGGGGGTACGAGCAGTACTTC
CASRPGGGYEQYF
>many|NA|TRBV11-2|TRBJ2-5
TGTGCCAGCAGCTTAGATATCCGGGAGACCCAGTACTTC
CASSLDIRETQYF
>many|NA|TRBV9|TRBJ2-5
TGTGCCAGCAGCGTAGGGACCCAAGAGACCCAGTACTTC
CASSVGTQETQYF
>NA|TRBD1|TRBV30|TRBJ1-1
TGTGCTTTCCTCCAGGGGGCCAGGACTGAAGCTTTCTTT
CAFLQGARTEAFF
>many|NA|TRBV7-9|TRBJ2-7
TGTGCCAGCAGCCCCCAGGGCAGGGTGTACGAGCAGTACTTC
CASSPQGRVYEQYF
>few|NA|TRBV21-1|TRBJ2-6
TGTGCCAGCAGTAAAAGAGCCGGGACAGGGTTATCCTCTGGGGCCAACGTCCTGACTTTC
CASSKRAGTGLSSGANVLTF
>few|NA|TRBV20-1|TRBJ2-2
TGCAGTGCTAGAGGGGGAACCGGGGGGCTGTTTTTT
CSARGGTGGLFF
>NA|NA|TRBV28|TRBJ1-5
TGTGCCAGCGGGGACGGATCAATTCAGCCCCAGCATTTT
CASGDGSIQPQHF
>many|NA|TRBV20-1|TRBJ1-1
TGCAGTGCTAGAGTACCAGGGAACACTGAAGCTTTCTTT
CSARVPGNTEAFF
>many|TRBD1|TRBV3-1|TRBJ1-2
TGTGCCAGCAGCCAGACAGGGATAACAAACTATGGCTACACCTTC
CASSQTGITNYGYTF
>many|NA|TRBV10-3|TRBJ1-1
TGTGCCATCAGTGAAGGGTACACTGAAGCTTTCTTT
CAISEGYTEAFF
>many|NA|TRBV6-5|TRBJ1-6
TGTGCCAGCAGGGCCCATACGAAAACACCGGGACCCCTCCACTTT
CASRAHTKTPGPLHF
>few|NA|TRBV28|TRBJ2-7
TGTGCCAGCAGTCCGGGAAGTACCTACGAGCAGTACTTC
CASSPGSTYEQYF
>NA|TRBD1|TRBV6-2/TRBV6-3|TRBJ2-7
TGTGCCAGCAGTTACTCGGGCCCGACAGGGGGCGGCTGGTACGAGCAGTACTTC
CASSYSGPTGGGWYEQYF
>many|TRBD1|TRBV18|TRBJ2-7
TGTGCCAGCTCACCATTAACAGGGGAGAGATCCGAGCAGTACTTC
CASSPLTGERSEQYF
>many|NA|TRBV14|TRBJ2-1
TGTGCCAGCAGCCCCTACCGGGTAGCCTACAATGAGCAGTTCTTC
CASSPYRVAYNEQFF
>many|NA|TRBV7-2|TRBJ2-7
TGTGCCAGCAGCTTAGTTCAGGCTCAGGGTACCGAGCAGTACTTC
CASSLVQAQGTEQYF
>many|TRBD1|TRBV9|TRBJ1-1
TGTGCCAGCAGCGTAGGGGACAGGTACATGAACACTGAAGCTTTCTTT
CASSVGDRYMNTEAFF
>many|NA|TRBV5-5|TRBJ2-7
TGTGCCAGCAGCTTGGGGGGTTGGGAGGACTCCTACGAGCAGTACTTC
CASSLGGWEDSYEQYF
>many|NA|TRBV20-1|TRBJ2-5
TGCAGTGCTAGAGATCGCGGGTGGAGAGGAGAGACCCAGTACTTC
CSARDRGWRGETQYF